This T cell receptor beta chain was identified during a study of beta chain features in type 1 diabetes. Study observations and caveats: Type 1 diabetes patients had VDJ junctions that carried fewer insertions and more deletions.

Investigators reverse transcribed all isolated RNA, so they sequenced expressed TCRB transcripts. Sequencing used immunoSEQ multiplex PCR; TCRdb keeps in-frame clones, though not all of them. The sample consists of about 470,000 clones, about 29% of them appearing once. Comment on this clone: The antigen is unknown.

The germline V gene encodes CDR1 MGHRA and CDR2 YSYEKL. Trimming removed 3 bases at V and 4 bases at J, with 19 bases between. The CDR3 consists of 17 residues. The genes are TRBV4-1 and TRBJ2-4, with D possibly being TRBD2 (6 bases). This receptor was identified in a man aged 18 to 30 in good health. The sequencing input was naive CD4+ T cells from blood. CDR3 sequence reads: CASSQGRARDLKNIQYF. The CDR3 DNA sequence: TGCGCCAGCAGCCAGGGACGAGCCCGGGACTTAAAAAACATTCAGTACTTC.